The present T cell receptor beta chain was sequenced within a study of early T cells in non-severe SARS-CoV-2 infection. Study overall: The sequenced material was bulk RNA from unsorted whole blood, and its chains were unpaired. Study-level findings and limits: Private and CD4 specificities were missed by VDJdb matching, which favored anti-spike CD8 responses.

One entry per CDR3 protein, called by TCRdb with MiXCR from the 5' RACE reads. The data show about 110,000 distinct CDR3 sequences, around 10% seen once. This clonotype was seen at least ten times. The antigen remains unidentified. The CDR3 has 14 residues. Germline lookup yields CDR1 LNHNV and CDR2 YYDKDF (reference sequence). Trimming cost V 0 bases and J 1 base, with 6 bases left between them. The clonotype originates from an adult who was a healthcare worker with PCR-confirmed SARS-CoV-2 infection or an uninfected control (not recorded which). What was sequenced was whole blood. The chain has TRBV15 and TRBJ1-1; D is uncertain. The DNA of the CDR3 is TGTGCCACCAGCAGAGATACAGAGAACACTGAAGCTTTCTTT. Its translation: CATSRDTENTEAFF.